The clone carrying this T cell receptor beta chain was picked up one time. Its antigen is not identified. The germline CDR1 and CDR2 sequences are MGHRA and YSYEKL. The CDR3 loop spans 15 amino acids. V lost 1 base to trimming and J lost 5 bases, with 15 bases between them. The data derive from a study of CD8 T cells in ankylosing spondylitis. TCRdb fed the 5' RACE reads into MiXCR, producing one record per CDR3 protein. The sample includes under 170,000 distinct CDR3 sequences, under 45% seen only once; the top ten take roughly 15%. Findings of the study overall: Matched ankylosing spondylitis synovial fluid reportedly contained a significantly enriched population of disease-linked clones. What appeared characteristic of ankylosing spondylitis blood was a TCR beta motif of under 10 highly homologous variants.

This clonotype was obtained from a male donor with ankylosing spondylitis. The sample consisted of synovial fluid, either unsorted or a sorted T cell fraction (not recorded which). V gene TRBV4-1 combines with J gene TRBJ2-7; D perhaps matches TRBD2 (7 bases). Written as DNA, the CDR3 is TGCGCCAGCAGCCAAGTTAGGGGGGGTATCCACGAGCAGTACTTC. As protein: CASSQVRGGIHEQYF.